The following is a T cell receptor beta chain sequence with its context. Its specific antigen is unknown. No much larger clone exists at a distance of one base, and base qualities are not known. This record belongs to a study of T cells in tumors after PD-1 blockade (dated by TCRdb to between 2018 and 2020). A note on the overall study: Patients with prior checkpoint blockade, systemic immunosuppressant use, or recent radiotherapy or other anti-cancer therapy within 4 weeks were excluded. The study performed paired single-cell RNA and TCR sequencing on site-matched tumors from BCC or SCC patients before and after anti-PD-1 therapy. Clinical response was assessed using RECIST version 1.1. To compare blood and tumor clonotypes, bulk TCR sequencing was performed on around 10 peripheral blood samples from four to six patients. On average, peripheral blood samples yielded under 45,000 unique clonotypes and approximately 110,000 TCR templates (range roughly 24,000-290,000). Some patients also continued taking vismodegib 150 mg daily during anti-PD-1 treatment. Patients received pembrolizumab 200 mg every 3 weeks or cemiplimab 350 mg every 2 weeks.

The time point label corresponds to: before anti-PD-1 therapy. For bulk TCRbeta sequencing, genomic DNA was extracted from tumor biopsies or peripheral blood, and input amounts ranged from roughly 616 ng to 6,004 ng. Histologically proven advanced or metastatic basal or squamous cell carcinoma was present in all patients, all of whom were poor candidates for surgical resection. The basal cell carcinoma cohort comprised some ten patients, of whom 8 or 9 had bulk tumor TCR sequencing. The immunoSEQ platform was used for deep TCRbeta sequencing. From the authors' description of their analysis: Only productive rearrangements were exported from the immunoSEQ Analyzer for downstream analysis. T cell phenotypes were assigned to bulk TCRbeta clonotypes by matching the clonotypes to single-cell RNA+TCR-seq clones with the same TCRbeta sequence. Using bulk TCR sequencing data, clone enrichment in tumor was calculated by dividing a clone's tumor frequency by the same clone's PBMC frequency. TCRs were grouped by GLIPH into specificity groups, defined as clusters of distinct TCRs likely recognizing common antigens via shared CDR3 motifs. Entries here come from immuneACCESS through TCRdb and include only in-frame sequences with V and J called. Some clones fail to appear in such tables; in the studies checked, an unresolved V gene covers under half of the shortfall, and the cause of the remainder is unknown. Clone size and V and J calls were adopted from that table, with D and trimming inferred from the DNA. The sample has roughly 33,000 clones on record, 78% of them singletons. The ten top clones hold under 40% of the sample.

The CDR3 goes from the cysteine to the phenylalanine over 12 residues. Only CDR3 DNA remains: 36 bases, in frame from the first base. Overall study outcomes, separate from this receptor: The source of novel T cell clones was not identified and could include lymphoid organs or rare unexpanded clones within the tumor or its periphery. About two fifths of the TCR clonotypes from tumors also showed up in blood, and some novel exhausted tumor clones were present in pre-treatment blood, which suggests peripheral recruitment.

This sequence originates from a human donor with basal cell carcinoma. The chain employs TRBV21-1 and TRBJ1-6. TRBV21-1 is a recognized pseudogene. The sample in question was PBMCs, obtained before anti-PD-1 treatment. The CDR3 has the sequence CASSKETADLHF. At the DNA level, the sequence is TGTGCCAGCAGCAAAGAGACGGCGGATCTCCACTTT.